This T cell receptor beta chain was documented in a study of cytomegalovirus exposure and HLA in healthy donors. The PCR was carried out with 60 Vbeta primers and 13 Jbeta primers. Assay used: immunoSEQ multiplex PCR; TCRdb lists only in-frame clones, some missing. The sample lists approximately 92,000 clones, more than 60% seen once, with around 6.6% in the top ten. Study results and limitations: The authors listed some 160 TCR beta chains as cytomegalovirus-associated. As immune exposure information, only CMV serostatus was available. CMV antigen specificity of three CMV-associated chains was confirmed in vitro.

A note on this clone: Its antigen remains unidentified.

The CDR3 extends over 15 amino acids. Trimming removed 4 bases at V and 1 base at J, with 12 bases between. CDR1 is SGDLS, CDR2 YYNGEE, per germline. The clonotype comes from a man aged 50 or older in good health and CMV-seropositive. The chain links TRBV9 to TRBJ2-1; D perhaps matches TRBD1 (5 bases). The sequenced material came from PBMCs. This CDR3 reads CASSSIRVSYNEQFF. The CDR3 DNA follows: TGTGCCAGCAGCTCAATCAGGGTTTCCTACAATGAGCAGTTCTTC.